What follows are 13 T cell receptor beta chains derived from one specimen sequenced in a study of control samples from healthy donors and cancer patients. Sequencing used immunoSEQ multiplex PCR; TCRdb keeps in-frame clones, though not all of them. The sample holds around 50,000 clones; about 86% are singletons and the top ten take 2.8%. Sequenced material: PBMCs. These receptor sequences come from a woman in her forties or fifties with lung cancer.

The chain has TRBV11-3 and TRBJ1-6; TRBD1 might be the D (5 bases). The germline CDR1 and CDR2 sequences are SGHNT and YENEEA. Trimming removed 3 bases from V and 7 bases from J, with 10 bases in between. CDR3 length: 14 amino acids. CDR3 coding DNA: TGTGCCAGCAGCTTCGGGGGAATGAATTCACCCCTCCACTTT. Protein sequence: CASSFGGMNSPLHF.

CDR3 residues: CATSREAVGGVQTQYF. The CDR3 bases are TGTGCCACCAGCAGAGAGGCTGTCGGGGGGGTACAGACCCAGTACTTC. This chain links TRBV15 with TRBJ2-5; 8 nucleotides match TRBD2. This CDR3 has 16 residues. The germline V gene has CDR1 LNHNV and CDR2 YYDKDF (reference sequence). V lost 0 bases to trimming and J lost 6 bases; unmatched junction nucleotides: 9.

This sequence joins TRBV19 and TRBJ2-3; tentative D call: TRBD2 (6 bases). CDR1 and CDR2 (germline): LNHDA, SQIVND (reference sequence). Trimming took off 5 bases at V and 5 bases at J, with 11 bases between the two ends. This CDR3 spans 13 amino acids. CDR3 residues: CASSLAGGDTQYF. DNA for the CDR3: TGTGCCAGTAGTTTAGCCGGGGGAGATACGCAGTATTTT.

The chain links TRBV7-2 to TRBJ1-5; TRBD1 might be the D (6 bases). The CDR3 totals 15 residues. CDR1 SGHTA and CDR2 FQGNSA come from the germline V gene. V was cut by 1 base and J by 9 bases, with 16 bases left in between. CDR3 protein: CASSLDRDTRLPQHF. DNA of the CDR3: TGTGCCAGCAGCTTAGACCGGGACACTCGTTTGCCCCAGCATTTT. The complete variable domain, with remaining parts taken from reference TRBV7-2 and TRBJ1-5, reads GAGVSQSPSNKVTEKGKDVELRCDPISGHTALYWYRQSLGQGLEFLIYFQGNSAPDKSGLPSDRFSAERTGGSVSTLTIQRTQQEDSAVYLCASSLDRDTRLPQHFGDGTRLSIL.

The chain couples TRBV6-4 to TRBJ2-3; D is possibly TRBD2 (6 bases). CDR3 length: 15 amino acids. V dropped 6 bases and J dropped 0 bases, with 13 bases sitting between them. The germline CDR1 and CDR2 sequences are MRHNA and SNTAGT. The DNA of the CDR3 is TGTGCCAGCAGGGTAAAGGGGACTAGCACAGATACGCAGTATTTT. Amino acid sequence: CASRVKGTSTDTQYF.

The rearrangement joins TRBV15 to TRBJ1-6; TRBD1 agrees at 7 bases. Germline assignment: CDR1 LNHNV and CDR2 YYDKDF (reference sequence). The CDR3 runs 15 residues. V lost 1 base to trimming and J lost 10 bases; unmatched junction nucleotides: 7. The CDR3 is CATSRVAGGESPLHF. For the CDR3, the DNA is TGTGCCACCAGCAGAGTGGCAGGGGGAGAATCACCCCTCCACTTT.

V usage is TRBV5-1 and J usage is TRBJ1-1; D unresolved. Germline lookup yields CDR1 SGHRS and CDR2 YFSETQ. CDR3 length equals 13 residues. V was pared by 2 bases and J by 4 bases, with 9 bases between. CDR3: CASSFEAGTEAFF. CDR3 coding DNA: TGCGCCAGCAGCTTTGAGGCGGGCACTGAAGCTTTCTTT. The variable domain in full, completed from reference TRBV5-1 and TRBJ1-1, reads KAGVTQTPRYLIKTRGQQVTLSCSPISGHRSVSWYQQTPGQGLQFLFEYFSETQRNKGNFPGRFSGRQFSNSRSEMNVSTLELGDSALYLCASSFEAGTEAFFGQGTRLTVV.

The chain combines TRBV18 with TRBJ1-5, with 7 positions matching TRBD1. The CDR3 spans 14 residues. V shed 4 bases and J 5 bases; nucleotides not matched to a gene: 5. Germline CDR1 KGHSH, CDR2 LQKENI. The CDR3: CASSRQGSDQPQHF. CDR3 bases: TGTGCCAGCTCACGACAGGGTTCCGATCAGCCCCAGCATTTT.

The CDR3 DNA reads as TGTGCCAGCATCACAATGGGGTACGGGGAGCTGTTTTTT. It translates to CASITMGYGELFF. The chain uses TRBV11-2 and TRBJ2-2; D not resolved. Trimming took off 7 bases at V and 7 bases at J, with 13 bases between the two ends. The CDR3 is 13 residues long. Germline V lookup: CDR1 SGHAT, CDR2 FQNNGV.

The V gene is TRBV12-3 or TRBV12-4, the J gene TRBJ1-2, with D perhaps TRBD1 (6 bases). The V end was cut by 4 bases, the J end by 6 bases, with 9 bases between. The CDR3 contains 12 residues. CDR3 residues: CASSSNRDGYTF. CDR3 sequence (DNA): TGTGCCAGCAGTTCAAACAGGGATGGCTACACCTTC.

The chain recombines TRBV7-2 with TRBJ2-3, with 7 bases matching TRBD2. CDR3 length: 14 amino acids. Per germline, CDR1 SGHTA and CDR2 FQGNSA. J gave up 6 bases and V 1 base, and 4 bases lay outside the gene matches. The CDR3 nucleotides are TGTGCCAGCAGCTTAGTCCGGGGGGAGGATACGCAGTATTTT. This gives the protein CASSLVRGEDTQYF.

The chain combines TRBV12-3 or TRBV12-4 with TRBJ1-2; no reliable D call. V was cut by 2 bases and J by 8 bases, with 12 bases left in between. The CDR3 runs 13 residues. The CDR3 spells CASSLSLAEGYTF. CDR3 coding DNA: TGTGCCAGCAGTTTAAGTCTGGCTGAGGGCTACACCTTC.

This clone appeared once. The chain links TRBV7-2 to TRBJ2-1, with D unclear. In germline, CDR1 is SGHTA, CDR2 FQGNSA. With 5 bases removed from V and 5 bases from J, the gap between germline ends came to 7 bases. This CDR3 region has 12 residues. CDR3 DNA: TGTGCCAGCAGCACTATTAACAATGAGCAGTTCTTC. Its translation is CASSTINNEQFF.